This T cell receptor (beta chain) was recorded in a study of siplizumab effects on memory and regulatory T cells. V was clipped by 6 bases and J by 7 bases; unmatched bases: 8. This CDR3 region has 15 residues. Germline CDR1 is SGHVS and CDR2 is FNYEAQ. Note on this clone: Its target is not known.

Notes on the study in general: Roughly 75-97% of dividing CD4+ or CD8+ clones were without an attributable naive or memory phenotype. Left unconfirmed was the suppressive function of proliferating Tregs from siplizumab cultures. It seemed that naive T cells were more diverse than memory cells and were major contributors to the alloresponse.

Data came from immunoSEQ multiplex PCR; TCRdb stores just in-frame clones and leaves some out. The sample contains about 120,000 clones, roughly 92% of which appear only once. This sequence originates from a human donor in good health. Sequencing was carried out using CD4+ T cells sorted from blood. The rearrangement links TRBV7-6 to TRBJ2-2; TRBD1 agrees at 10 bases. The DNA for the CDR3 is TGTGCCAGCAGACCCGGGACAGGGGTCGTCGGGGAGCTGTTTTTT. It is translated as CASRPGTGVVGELFF. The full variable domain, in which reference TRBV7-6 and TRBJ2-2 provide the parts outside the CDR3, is GAGVSQSPRYKVTKRGQDVALRCDPISGHVSLYWYRQALGQGPEFLTYFNYEAQQDKSGLPNDRFSAERPEGSISTLTIQRTEQRDSAMYRCASRPGTGVVGELFFGEGSRLTVL.